One and the same sample provided the 20 T cell receptor beta chains below, sequenced in a study of response to subunit inactivated influenza vaccine. TCRdb redid the calling of the RT-PCR reads with MiXCR, one entry per CDR3 protein. This table has 500,000 to 600,000 distinct CDR3 sequences, approximately 15% appearing once. This specimen consisted of CD4+ T cells sorted from PBMCs, obtained approximately 25 months after vaccination. The receptors were gathered from a man between 50 and 69 years old who received an inactivated influenza vaccine.

This clonotype showed up just a few times. The chain couples TRBV5-5 to TRBJ2-2; D could derive from TRBD1 or TRBD2 (6 bases each). CDR1 and CDR2 from the germline V gene are SGHKS and YYEKEE (reference sequence). The germline V and J ends were trimmed by 4 bases and 5 bases, with 12 bases remaining between them. This CDR3 has 14 amino acids. In DNA, the CDR3 is TGTGCCAGCAGCGGAGGGACAACGACCGGGGAGCTGTTTTTT. Amino acid sequence: CASSGGTTTGELFF.

This clonotype was detected once. A much more abundant neighbour one base away suggests this may be a read error. For the CDR3, the DNA is TGTGCCATCAGTAAGTCACCGGGGACCACCGGGGAGCTGTTTTTT. Amino acids: CAISKSPGTTGELFF. V usage is TRBV10-3 and J usage is TRBJ2-2; possibly TRBD1 or TRBD2 for D (5 bases each). The CDR3 has 15 residues. Per germline, CDR1 ENHRY and CDR2 SYGVKD.

Many counts were recorded for this clonotype. The chain has TRBV29-1 and TRBJ2-3; D is uncertain. V lost 8 bases, J lost 2 bases, and 14 bases lay in between. Germline V CDR1 and CDR2: SQVTM, ANQGSEA. CDR3 length equals 13 residues. The DNA of the CDR3 is TGCAGCTGTCAGGAGACAAACACAGATACGCAGTATTTT. Its translation: CSCQETNTDTQYF.

The chain carries TRBV11-2 and TRBJ1-1, with a tentative D call TRBD1 (6 bases). The CDR3 is 15 amino acids. From germline, CDR1 is SGHAT and CDR2 FQNNGV. Deletions cut 0 bases from V and 2 bases from J, with 10 bases between. In DNA form, the CDR3 reads TGTGCCAGCAGCTTAGAGTCAGGGGTTAACACTGAAGCTTTCTTT. Protein: CASSLESGVNTEAFF.

The CDR3 bases are TGTGCCAGCAGCGCGGATAGCGGGATACAAGAGACCCAGTACTTC. This translates into CASSADSGIQETQYF. The chain recombines TRBV9 with TRBJ2-5, with 8 bases matching TRBD2. Per the germline V gene, CDR1 is SGDLS and CDR2 is YYNGEE. The CDR3 is made up of 15 amino acids. V lost 3 bases, J lost 2 bases, and 6 bases stayed unmatched.

This chain joins TRBV3-1 and TRBJ2-1; D not certain. Per germline, CDR1 LGHDT and CDR2 YNNKEL (reference sequence). The CDR3 runs 12 residues. V gave up 10 bases and J gave up 10 bases, with 17 bases separating them. CDR3 coding DNA: TGTGCCACCAGTAGCCCGGGTTTGGAGCAGTTCTTC. Translating it yields CATSSPGLEQFF.

This clonotype was observed a handful of times. The chain joins TRBV5-1 to TRBJ2-2; 10 bases line up with TRBD2. The CDR3 extends over 18 amino acids. Per germline, CDR1 SGHRS and CDR2 YFSETQ. V lost 4 bases and J lost 2; bases outside the gene matches: 11. The chain's CDR3 is CASSLTLLAGANTGELFF. CDR3 nucleotides: TGCGCCAGCAGCCTGACCCTTCTAGCGGGGGCCAACACCGGGGAGCTGTTTTTT.

In its sample, this clonotype was seen a few times. The chain links TRBV12-3 or TRBV12-4 to TRBJ2-7, with 9 bases matching TRBD2. With 2 bases clipped from V and 9 bases from J, the junction kept 5 bases outside the gene matches. The CDR3 extends over 13 amino acids. The CDR3 sequence is CASSLIGTSRQYF. The CDR3 DNA sequence: TGTGCCAGCAGTTTAATCGGGACTAGCAGGCAGTACTTC.

This chain uses TRBV10-3 with TRBJ1-6, with D tentatively TRBD1 (5 bases). Trimming stripped 5 bases from V and 0 bases from J, with 8 bases between. CDR3 length: 15 amino acids. Germline CDR1 reads ENHRY; CDR2 reads SYGVKD. The CDR3 DNA is TGTGCCATCAGTAGACAGACCTCCTATAATTCACCCCTCCACTTT. Translation gives CAISRQTSYNSPLHF.

V is TRBV11-2 and J is TRBJ2-1; a possible D gene is TRBD2 (6 bases). The CDR3 has 14 amino acids. Trimming stripped 5 bases from V and 3 bases from J, with 11 bases between. The germline gives CDR1 SGHAT, CDR2 FQNNGV. CDR3 in amino acids: CASSPMDYYNEQFF. DNA for the CDR3: TGTGCCAGCAGCCCGATGGACTACTACAATGAGCAGTTCTTC.

For the CDR3, the DNA is TGTGCCAGCAGCCAAAAAAGCGGGGGTCGCACAGATACGCAGTATTTT. This gives the protein CASSQKSGGRTDTQYF. J is TRBJ2-3 and V is TRBV5-6, with 8 bases lining up with TRBD2. From germline, CDR1 is SGHDT and CDR2 YYEEEE. The CDR3 is 16 amino acids. Germline trimming cut 4 bases from V and 1 base from J; bases unmatched to any gene: 8. Drawing the rest from reference TRBV5-6 and TRBJ2-3, the complete variable domain is DAGVTQSPTHLIKTRGQQVTLRCSPKSGHDTVSWYQQALGQGPQFIFQYYEEEERQRGNFPDRFSGHQFPNYSSELNVNALLLGDSALYLCASSQKSGGRTDTQYFGPGTRLTVL.

CDR3 nucleotides: TGTGCCAGCTCCCTGGGACTAGCGGGAGTAGACATTCAGTACTTC. It translates to CASSLGLAGVDIQYF. The chain uses TRBV18 and TRBJ2-4; 14 nucleotides agree with TRBD2. This CDR3 contains 15 residues. V dropped 6 bases and J dropped 8; count of bases not matched to a gene: 6. CDR1 and CDR2 from the germline V gene are KGHSH and LQKENI. The whole variable domain, remainder taken from reference TRBV18 and TRBJ2-4, is NAGVMQNPRHLVRRRGQEARLRCSPMKGHSHVYWYRQLPEEGLKFMVYLQKENIIDESGMPKERFSAEFPKEGPSILRIQQVVRGDSAAYFCASSLGLAGVDIQYFGAGTRLSVL.

V and J are TRBV6-2 or TRBV6-3 and TRBJ1-2, with 9 bases fitting TRBD1. With V trimmed by 6 bases and J by 5 bases, 7 bases remained unmatched. In germline, CDR1 is MNHEY, CDR2 SVGEGT. The CDR3 totals 14 residues. The CDR3: CASSPGTGRYGYTF. The CDR3 DNA reads TGTGCCAGCAGCCCCGGGACAGGGAGATATGGCTACACCTTC.

The V gene is TRBV29-1, the J gene TRBJ2-5; 15 nucleotides align to TRBD2. The CDR3 has 15 residues. Germline V CDR1 and CDR2: SQVTM, ANQGSEA. The V segment lost 6 bases and the J segment 2 bases; nucleotides outside the gene matches: 4. CDR3 sequence (DNA): TGCAGCGTGGAGGGACTAGCGGGAGGACAAGAGACCCAGTACTTC. This gives the protein CSVEGLAGGQETQYF.

The table lists this clonotype with many counts. As DNA, the CDR3 is TGCGCCAGCAGCTTGGCCGGAGGAGCTGGAAACACCATATATTTT. Protein: CASSLAGGAGNTIYF. The chain recombines TRBV5-1 with TRBJ1-3; D is ambiguous. The V gene lost 0 bases and the J gene lost 2 bases, with 9 bases spanning the gap. CDR1 and CDR2 (germline): SGHRS, YFSETQ. CDR3 length: 15 residues. The full variable domain, with the rest looked up from reference TRBV5-1 and TRBJ1-3, is KAGVTQTPRYLIKTRGQQVTLSCSPISGHRSVSWYQQTPGQGLQFLFEYFSETQRNKGNFPGRFSGRQFSNSRSEMNVSTLELGDSALYLCASSLAGGAGNTIYFGEGSWLTVV.

This clonotype has more than one count but fewer than ten. The chain recombines TRBV20-1 with TRBJ1-1, with TRBD1 identical over 7 bases. V trimming: 6 bases; J trimming: 1 base; junction bases outside the gene matches: 5. Germline loops: CDR1 DFQATT, CDR2 SNEGSKA (reference sequence). The CDR3 is made up of 13 amino acids. The CDR3 loop is CSANRGPNTEAFF. In nucleotides, the CDR3 is TGCAGTGCAAACAGGGGACCGAACACTGAAGCTTTCTTT.

This clonotype was detected only a few times. The V gene is TRBV27, the J gene TRBJ2-2; D is uncertain. Germline CDR1 MNHEY, CDR2 SMNVEV (reference sequence). The CDR3 is made up of 18 amino acids. V was cut by 4 bases and J by 6 bases, with 24 bases left in between. CDR3 DNA: TGTGCCAGCAGTTCACTCCTCGGCAGAATTCGGGCGGCCGGGGAGCTGTTTTTT. Translated: CASSSLLGRIRAAGELFF.

A few counts support this clonotype. This sequence joins TRBV29-1 and TRBJ2-2; maybe TRBD2 (6 bases). The germline V gene encodes CDR1 SQVTM and CDR2 ANQGSEA. The CDR3 contains 17 residues. V lost 7 bases and J lost 0, with 21 bases in between. This CDR3 reads CSAGGGTLGTNTGELFF. The CDR3 region has the DNA TGCAGCGCTGGCGGTGGGACTCTGGGAACGAACACCGGGGAGCTGTTTTTT.

The chain recombines TRBV4-3 with TRBJ1-1; D possibly corresponds to TRBD1 (5 bases). The length of the CDR3 is 15 residues. The V gene's germline CDR1 is LGHNA and CDR2 YSLEER. V was pared by 2 bases and J by 4 bases, with 14 bases between. The CDR3 nucleotides are TGCGCCAGCAGCCAACCCGGCGGGGGGACCACTGAAGCTTTCTTT. It codes for CASSQPGGGTTEAFF.

This clonotype was seen a few times. The V gene is TRBV7-3, the J gene TRBJ1-1; D ambiguous. Between the trimmed V and J ends, which lost 1 base and 0 bases, there was a span of 6 bases. The germline V gene has CDR1 SGHTA and CDR2 FQGTGA. This CDR3 has 14 residues. Here the CDR3 reads CASSLNRVNTEAFF. The CDR3 DNA sequence: TGTGCCAGCAGCTTAAACCGGGTGAACACTGAAGCTTTCTTT.